This is a list of T cell receptor beta chains from one sample in a study of graft-versus-host responses after intestinal transplantation. These receptors' targets are unknown. Here immunoSEQ multiplex PCR was the method, and the copy in TCRdb shows in-frame clones only, minus some. This table has some 95,000 clones, roughly 91% appearing once. Here the sequenced sample was unstimulated CD8+ T cells sorted from spleen or lymph node cells, taken before intestinal transplant. The source of these receptors is a human donor who received an intestinal transplant. Both conserved end residues are part of each CDR3. D genes are given only for firm matches. Size values are once, few and many counts, or a class for expanded clones, and some rows have none.

V gene: TRBV5-8; D gene: TRBD1; clone size: -; CDR3 length: 15; J gene: TRBJ1-5; CDR3 protein: CASSLDRGLGQPQHF; CDR3 DNA: TGTGCCAGCAGCTTGGACAGGGGTTTAGGTCAGCCCCAGCATTTT
V gene: TRBV7-2; D gene: -; clone size: -; CDR3 length: 15; J gene: TRBJ2-3; CDR3 protein: CASSPPERLTDTQYF; CDR3 DNA: TGTGCCAGCAGCCCCCCAGAGCGGCTCACAGATACGCAGTATTTT
V gene: TRBV19; D gene: TRBD1; clone size: -; CDR3 length: 15; J gene: TRBJ1-5; CDR3 protein: CASGIGQGLYQPQHF; CDR3 DNA: TGTGCCAGTGGAATCGGACAGGGCCTTTATCAGCCCCAGCATTTT
V gene: TRBV15; D gene: -; clone size: -; CDR3 length: 15; J gene: TRBJ2-3; CDR3 protein: CATSRERLNTDTQYF; CDR3 DNA: TGTGCCACCAGCAGAGAGCGACTAAACACAGATACGCAGTATTTT
V gene: TRBV7-9; D gene: TRBD1; clone size: -; CDR3 length: 14; J gene: TRBJ2-7; CDR3 protein: CASSLTGAPYEQYF; CDR3 DNA: TGTGCCAGCAGCTTGACAGGGGCCCCCTACGAGCAGTACTTC
V gene: TRBV19; D gene: TRBD2; clone size: -; CDR3 length: 13; J gene: TRBJ2-1; CDR3 protein: CASSPSGGYEQFF; CDR3 DNA: TGTGCCAGTAGTCCCAGCGGGGGTTATGAGCAGTTCTTC
V gene: TRBV7-8; D gene: TRBD1; clone size: -; CDR3 length: 16; J gene: TRBJ2-7; CDR3 protein: CASSSAGQGTLDEQYF; CDR3 DNA: TGTGCCAGCAGCTCCGCGGGACAGGGGACGCTAGACGAGCAGTACTTC
V gene: TRBV11-3; D gene: -; clone size: -; CDR3 length: 12; J gene: TRBJ2-1; CDR3 protein: CASSPTTGEQFF; CDR3 DNA: TGTGCCAGCAGCCCGACGACGGGTGAGCAGTTCTTC
V gene: TRBV30; D gene: -; clone size: -; CDR3 length: 15; J gene: TRBJ1-5; CDR3 protein: CAWSSGSLSNQPQHF; CDR3 DNA: TGTGCCTGGTCCTCAGGCTCCCTTAGCAATCAGCCCCAGCATTTT
V gene: TRBV10-3; D gene: -; clone size: -; CDR3 length: 14; J gene: TRBJ2-7; CDR3 protein: CAISGGGMLYEQYF; CDR3 DNA: TGTGCCATCAGTGGGGGCGGGATGCTCTACGAGCAGTACTTC
V gene: TRBV9; D gene: TRBD1; clone size: -; CDR3 length: 16; J gene: TRBJ2-5; CDR3 protein: CASSPGTGVAEETQYF; CDR3 DNA: TGTGCCAGCAGCCCCGGGACAGGGGTAGCGGAAGAGACCCAGTACTTC
V gene: TRBV7-9; D gene: TRBD2; clone size: -; CDR3 length: 15; J gene: TRBJ2-7; CDR3 protein: CASSPPGGITYEQYF; CDR3 DNA: TGTGCCAGCAGCCCGCCGGGGGGGATAACCTACGAGCAGTACTTC
V gene: TRBV2; D gene: -; clone size: -; CDR3 length: 15; J gene: TRBJ2-1; CDR3 protein: CASMWTESSYNEQFF; CDR3 DNA: TGTGCCAGCATGTGGACAGAGAGCTCCTACAATGAGCAGTTCTTC
V gene: TRBV5-1; D gene: TRBD1; clone size: -; CDR3 length: 14; J gene: TRBJ1-2; CDR3 protein: CASSLAGRGNGYTF; CDR3 DNA: TGCGCCAGCAGCTTGGCCGGCAGGGGGAATGGCTACACCTTC
V gene: TRBV10-3; D gene: TRBD1; clone size: -; CDR3 length: 14; J gene: TRBJ1-5; CDR3 protein: CAISADRPHQPQHF; CDR3 DNA: TGTGCCATCAGTGCGGACAGGCCCCATCAGCCCCAGCATTTT
V gene: TRBV4-3; D gene: TRBD1; clone size: -; CDR3 length: 17; J gene: TRBJ2-3; CDR3 protein: CASSQDLGQGAPDTQYF; CDR3 DNA: TGCGCCAGCAGCCAAGATCTCGGGCAGGGGGCCCCCGATACGCAGTATTTT
V gene: TRBV5-6; D gene: -; clone size: -; CDR3 length: 15; J gene: TRBJ2-7; CDR3 protein: CASSLYLEDYDEQYF; CDR3 DNA: TGTGCCAGCAGCTTGTACCTAGAAGACTACGACGAGCAGTACTTC
V gene: TRBV6-5; D gene: TRBD2; clone size: -; CDR3 length: 15; J gene: TRBJ2-1; CDR3 protein: CASSLSGREGEEQFF; CDR3 DNA: TGTGCCAGCAGTCTCAGCGGGAGGGAGGGGGAAGAGCAGTTCTTC
V gene: TRBV7-9; D gene: TRBD1; clone size: -; CDR3 length: 15; J gene: TRBJ1-1; CDR3 protein: CASSSPDRGNTEAFF; CDR3 DNA: TGTGCCAGCAGCTCGCCGGACAGGGGGAACACTGAAGCTTTCTTT
V gene: TRBV19; D gene: -; clone size: -; CDR3 length: 14; J gene: TRBJ1-1; CDR3 protein: CASSGLLENTEAFF; CDR3 DNA: TGTGCCAGTAGTGGGCTTTTGGAGAACACTGAAGCTTTCTTT
V gene: TRBV27; D gene: -; clone size: -; CDR3 length: 15; J gene: TRBJ2-6; CDR3 protein: CASSLSISGANVLTF; CDR3 DNA: TGTGCCAGCAGTTTAAGCATCTCTGGGGCCAACGTCCTGACTTTC
V gene: TRBV6-1; D gene: TRBD1; clone size: -; CDR3 length: 15; J gene: TRBJ1-5; CDR3 protein: CASSEATGVNQPQHF; CDR3 DNA: TGTGCCAGCAGTGAAGCAACAGGGGTGAATCAGCCCCAGCATTTT
V gene: TRBV6-5; D gene: -; clone size: -; CDR3 length: 15; J gene: TRBJ2-7; CDR3 protein: CASSYGAGDNYEQYF; CDR3 DNA: TGTGCCAGCAGTTACGGAGCAGGGGATAACTACGAGCAGTACTTC
V gene: TRBV4-3; D gene: -; clone size: -; CDR3 length: 14; J gene: TRBJ1-2; CDR3 protein: CASSPAPGNYGYTF; CDR3 DNA: TGCGCCAGCAGCCCCGCCCCGGGGAACTATGGCTACACCTTC
V gene: TRBV15; D gene: TRBD2; clone size: -; CDR3 length: 16; J gene: TRBJ2-1; CDR3 protein: CATSSLADLSYNEQFF; CDR3 DNA: TGTGCCACCAGCAGTCTAGCGGACCTCTCCTACAATGAGCAGTTCTTC
V gene: TRBV29-1; D gene: -; clone size: -; CDR3 length: 13; J gene: TRBJ1-2; CDR3 protein: CSVEDQGIYGYTF; CDR3 DNA: TGCAGCGTTGAAGATCAGGGAATATACGGCTACACCTTC
V gene: TRBV4-1; D gene: -; clone size: -; CDR3 length: 15; J gene: TRBJ2-7; CDR3 protein: CASSQNAGLSYEQYF; CDR3 DNA: TGCGCCAGCAGCCAAAATGCGGGACTCTCCTACGAGCAGTACTTC
V gene: TRBV7-8; D gene: -; clone size: -; CDR3 length: 17; J gene: TRBJ1-2; CDR3 protein: CASSFSPPSLSNYGYTF; CDR3 DNA: TGTGCCAGCAGCTTTAGCCCCCCGTCCCTCTCTAACTATGGCTACACCTTC
V gene: TRBV7-6; D gene: TRBD2; clone size: -; CDR3 length: 15; J gene: TRBJ2-7; CDR3 protein: CASSPTSGSSYEQYF; CDR3 DNA: TGTGCCAGCAGCCCAACTAGCGGTAGCTCCTACGAGCAGTACTTC
V gene: TRBV4-1; D gene: -; clone size: -; CDR3 length: 13; J gene: TRBJ2-5; CDR3 protein: CASSQVARETQYF; CDR3 DNA: TGCGCCAGCAGCCAAGTCGCGAGAGAGACCCAGTACTTC
V gene: TRBV7-6; D gene: -; clone size: -; CDR3 length: 15; J gene: TRBJ1-6; CDR3 protein: CASSATLAYNSPLHF; CDR3 DNA: TGTGCCAGCAGCGCCACATTGGCCTATAATTCACCCCTCCACTTT
V gene: TRBV21-1; D gene: -; clone size: -; CDR3 length: 15; J gene: TRBJ2-2; CDR3 protein: CASRFGQDNTGELFF; CDR3 DNA: TGTGCCAGCCGGTTCGGACAGGACAACACCGGGGAGCTGTTTTTT
V gene: TRBV13; D gene: -; clone size: -; CDR3 length: 15; J gene: TRBJ2-3; CDR3 protein: CASSTGQAGGDTQYF; CDR3 DNA: TGTGCCAGCAGCACTGGACAGGCAGGAGGGGATACGCAGTATTTT
V gene: TRBV29-1; D gene: -; clone size: -; CDR3 length: 14; J gene: TRBJ2-7; CDR3 protein: CSVRGGTLGYEQYF; CDR3 DNA: TGCAGCGTGAGAGGCGGGACGCTCGGCTACGAGCAGTACTTC
V gene: TRBV28; D gene: -; clone size: -; CDR3 length: 19; J gene: TRBJ2-1; CDR3 protein: CASSLEVLGNGRLHNEQFF; CDR3 DNA: TGTGCCAGCAGTTTAGAAGTGTTGGGGAACGGGAGATTACACAATGAGCAGTTCTTC
V gene: TRBV29-1; D gene: -; clone size: -; CDR3 length: 12; J gene: TRBJ2-7; CDR3 protein: CSVEGQAYEQYF; CDR3 DNA: TGCAGCGTTGAAGGACAGGCCTACGAGCAGTACTTC
V gene: TRBV7-2; D gene: -; clone size: -; CDR3 length: 14; J gene: TRBJ1-4; CDR3 protein: CASSLGPTNEKLFF; CDR3 DNA: TGTGCCAGCAGCCTGGGCCCAACTAATGAAAAACTGTTTTTT
V gene: TRBV5-1; D gene: -; clone size: few; CDR3 length: 15; J gene: TRBJ2-7; CDR3 protein: CASSLSPDLPSEQYF; CDR3 DNA: TGCGCCAGCAGCTTGAGCCCGGACTTACCGTCCGAGCAGTACTTC
V gene: TRBV7-6; D gene: TRBD1; clone size: -; CDR3 length: 14; J gene: TRBJ2-7; CDR3 protein: CASSHGTGDEEQYF; CDR3 DNA: TGTGCCAGCAGCCACGGGACAGGTGACGAGGAGCAGTACTTC
V gene: TRBV21-1; D gene: -; clone size: -; CDR3 length: 17; J gene: TRBJ2-3; CDR3 protein: CASTSKWGQGRTDTQYF; CDR3 DNA: TGTGCCAGCACCAGCAAGTGGGGTCAGGGTAGGACAGATACGCAGTATTTT
V gene: TRBV6-1; D gene: -; clone size: -; CDR3 length: 14; J gene: TRBJ2-7; CDR3 protein: CASSLLIRGDEQYF; CDR3 DNA: TGTGCCAGCAGCCTACTAATCAGGGGAGACGAGCAGTACTTC
V gene: TRBV5-4; D gene: TRBD1; clone size: -; CDR3 length: 17; J gene: TRBJ2-7; CDR3 protein: CASSLQYTGTAEYEQYF; CDR3 DNA: TGTGCCAGCAGCCTTCAGTATACCGGGACAGCGGAGTACGAGCAGTACTTC
V gene: TRBV7-9; D gene: TRBD1; clone size: -; CDR3 length: 16; J gene: TRBJ2-1; CDR3 protein: CASSYPPGQGVGEQFF; CDR3 DNA: TGTGCCAGCAGCTACCCACCGGGACAGGGTGTGGGTGAGCAGTTCTTC
V gene: TRBV7-9; D gene: TRBD1; clone size: -; CDR3 length: 14; J gene: TRBJ2-1; CDR3 protein: CASSFPGQGYEQFF; CDR3 DNA: TGTGCCAGCAGCTTCCCGGGACAGGGGTATGAGCAGTTCTTC
V gene: TRBV10-2; D gene: TRBD2; clone size: -; CDR3 length: 15; J gene: TRBJ2-7; CDR3 protein: CASSEGSGSAYEQYF; CDR3 DNA: TGCGCCAGCAGTGAAGGGAGCGGGAGTGCCTACGAGCAGTACTTC
V gene: TRBV4-1; D gene: -; clone size: -; CDR3 length: 13; J gene: TRBJ1-1; CDR3 protein: CASSPSATTEAFF; CDR3 DNA: TGCGCCAGCAGCCCCAGTGCAACGACTGAAGCTTTCTTT
V gene: TRBV29-1; D gene: TRBD2; clone size: once; CDR3 length: 14; J gene: TRBJ2-1; CDR3 protein: CSVVSLAGGGEQFF; CDR3 DNA: TGCAGCGTTGTCTCCCTAGCGGGAGGGGGGGAGCAGTTCTTC
V gene: TRBV9; D gene: -; clone size: -; CDR3 length: 14; J gene: TRBJ1-5; CDR3 protein: CASSATGLDQPQHF; CDR3 DNA: TGTGCCAGCAGCGCCACAGGTTTGGATCAGCCCCAGCATTTT
V gene: TRBV5-1; D gene: -; clone size: -; CDR3 length: 14; J gene: TRBJ2-7; CDR3 protein: CASSVTVDPREQYF; CDR3 DNA: TGCGCCAGCAGCGTAACCGTCGATCCGCGCGAGCAGTACTTC
V gene: TRBV10-3; D gene: -; clone size: -; CDR3 length: 17; J gene: TRBJ1-1; CDR3 protein: CAISESWSGSMNTEAFF; CDR3 DNA: TGTGCCATCAGTGAGAGCTGGAGCGGATCAATGAACACTGAAGCTTTCTTT
V gene: TRBV15; D gene: TRBD2; clone size: -; CDR3 length: 19; J gene: TRBJ2-1; CDR3 protein: CATSNPGLAGDPLYNEQFF; CDR3 DNA: TGTGCCACCAGCAACCCGGGACTAGCGGGAGACCCCCTCTACAATGAGCAGTTCTTC
V gene: TRBV20-1; D gene: -; clone size: -; CDR3 length: 11; J gene: TRBJ2-2; CDR3 protein: CSALTGTELFF; CDR3 DNA: TGCAGTGCCCTTACAGGAACCGAGCTGTTTTTT
V gene: TRBV6-1; D gene: -; clone size: -; CDR3 length: 14; J gene: TRBJ2-1; CDR3 protein: CASSDRTARNEQFF; CDR3 DNA: TGTGCCAGCAGTGACCGGACTGCCCGGAATGAGCAGTTCTTC
V gene: TRBV7-4; D gene: -; clone size: -; CDR3 length: 11; J gene: TRBJ1-1; CDR3 protein: CASSRRAEAFF; CDR3 DNA: TGTGCCAGCAGCCGGAGGGCTGAAGCTTTCTTT
V gene: TRBV19; D gene: -; clone size: -; CDR3 length: 14; J gene: TRBJ2-1; CDR3 protein: CASRSRSSYNEQFF; CDR3 DNA: TGTGCCAGTAGATCTCGGAGCTCCTACAATGAGCAGTTCTTC
V gene: TRBV30; D gene: -; clone size: -; CDR3 length: 13; J gene: TRBJ2-2; CDR3 protein: CAWSATLPGKLFF; CDR3 DNA: TGTGCCTGGAGTGCAACCTTACCCGGGAAGCTGTTTTTT